A single sample is the source of the 5 T cell receptor beta chains below, sequenced in a study of shared T cell receptors in the human thymus. Produced via immunoSEQ multiplex PCR; TCRdb's table is partial and in-frame only. The table records approximately 760,000 clones, 80% to 90% of them present only once. These data were also reused for a study on human thymus T cells.

Sequenced material: thymocytes. Receptors were obtained from a girl in the first two years of life with a congenital heart defect.

In DNA form, the CDR3 reads TGTGCCAGCAGCGGGAAGGGGGGAGGGATTCAGGAGACCCAGTACTTC. Residues: CASSGKGGGIQETQYF. The chain couples TRBV9 to TRBJ2-5, with D possibly TRBD2 on 7 matching bases. This CDR3 region has 16 residues. The V end lost 3 bases, the J end lost 5 bases, and 20 bases lay between the germline ends. Germline CDR1 and CDR2: SGDLS and YYNGEE.

This clone was seen a single time. The rearrangement joins TRBV5-4 to TRBJ2-7; 10 nucleotides agree with TRBD1. V lost 3 bases and J lost 5; bases outside the gene matches: 5. The germline CDR1 and CDR2 sequences are SGHNT and YYREEE (reference sequence). The CDR3 extends over 14 amino acids. CDR3 protein: CASSSGQGGDEQYF. CDR3 nucleotides: TGTGCCAGCAGCTCCGGACAGGGGGGCGACGAGCAGTACTTC.

The chain joins TRBV27 to TRBJ1-2; D gene uncertain. This CDR3 contains 14 residues. V dropped 6 bases and J dropped 3 bases, with 14 bases sitting between them. Germline CDR1 and CDR2: MNHEY and SMNVEV (reference sequence). This CDR3 is CASRRNSRDYGYTF. CDR3 bases: TGTGCCAGCAGAAGGAACAGCCGAGACTATGGCTACACCTTC.

A note on this clone: The sample holds other DNA sequences that translate to the same CDR3. The J gene is TRBJ2-2, the V gene TRBV14; the D is unclear. V lost 3 bases, J lost 4 bases, and 6 bases lay in between. The CDR3 is made up of 13 amino acids. CDR1 and CDR2 (germline): SGHDN, FVKESK. The CDR3 is CASSQTGTGELFF. In DNA form, the CDR3 reads TGTGCCAGCAGCCAGACGGGCACCGGGGAGCTGTTTTTT.

This clone was seen a single time. This chain joins TRBV28 and TRBJ2-7, with 10 bases fitting TRBD1. The germline V gene has CDR1 MDHEN and CDR2 SYDVKM. J gave up 5 bases and V 8 bases, and 12 bases lay outside the gene matches. The CDR3 covers 15 residues. In DNA, the CDR3 is TGTGCCAGCGGGCTTGAGGGACAGGGGAACCACGAGCAGTACTTC. Encoded protein: CASGLEGQGNHEQYF.